These T cell receptor beta chains were read from a single sample in a study of blood T cell repertoires in COVID-19. Here immunoSEQ multiplex PCR was the method, and the copy in TCRdb shows in-frame clones only, minus some. The sample comprises 200,000 to 250,000 clones, more than 65% of which are singletons, and roughly 3% rests with the top ten. Material for sequencing was peripheral blood. Source of these receptors: a woman aged 30 to 39 who had recovered from COVID-19. Each CDR3 is given with its conserved first and last residue. Each record gives: J gene, D gene, clone size, V gene, CDR3 protein, CDR3 DNA. The D gene is left open where the match is weak. Not every row has a clone size; where given, it reads once, few, many or a size class.

TRBJ2-5	NA	NA	TRBV29-1	CSIRPLMRETQYF	TGCAGCATAAGGCCTCTGATGAGGGAGACCCAGTACTTC
TRBJ1-2	NA	NA	TRBV18	CASSPGSDYGYTF	TGTGCCAGCTCACCCGGGTCTGACTATGGCTACACCTTC
TRBJ2-1	NA	NA	TRBV4-1	CASSQGRPGHSSYNEQFF	TGCGCCAGCAGCCAAGGGAGACCGGGACACAGCTCCTACAATGAGCAGTTCTTC
TRBJ1-6	NA	NA	TRBV5-4	CASSLPPGHYSNSPLHF	TGTGCCAGCAGCCTGCCGCCGGGACACTACTCCAATTCACCCCTCCACTTT
TRBJ2-1	NA	NA	TRBV18	CASSPETSYNEQFF	TGTGCCAGCTCACCCGAGACTAGCTACAATGAGCAGTTCTTC
TRBJ2-7	TRBD2	NA	TRBV30	CAWSGSSGIYEQYF	TGTGCCTGGAGTGGGTCTAGCGGGATCTACGAGCAGTACTTC
TRBJ1-4	NA	NA	TRBV18	CASSRQNEKLFF	TGTGCCAGCTCACGACAGAATGAAAAACTGTTTTTT
TRBJ2-4	NA	NA	TRBV5-4	CASSRDNTDIQYF	TGTGCCAGCAGTAGGGACAATACGGACATTCAGTACTTC
TRBJ1-5	TRBD1	NA	TRBV25-1	CASSRTGSNQPQHF	TGTGCCAGCAGCCGGACAGGGAGCAATCAGCCCCAGCATTTT
TRBJ2-7	TRBD2	NA	TRBV27	CASKEGLAGGEQYF	TGTGCCAGCAAGGAGGGGCTAGCGGGAGGAGAGCAGTACTTC
TRBJ2-7	NA	NA	TRBV7-2	CASSDLHRTGAYEQYF	TGTGCCAGCAGCGATCTTCATCGGACTGGGGCCTACGAGCAGTACTTC
TRBJ1-1	NA	once	TRBV12-3/TRBV12-4	CASSLRGNTEAFF	TGTGCCAGCAGCCTCAGGGGGAACACTGAAGCTTTCTTT
TRBJ1-3	NA	few	TRBV9	CASSVSPIGNTIYF	TGTGCCAGCAGCGTTAGTCCAATTGGAAACACCATATATTTT
TRBJ2-6	TRBD1	NA	TRBV5-1	CASSGGQGAANVLTF	TGCGCCAGCAGCGGCGGACAGGGGGCAGCCAACGTCCTGACTTTC
TRBJ2-7	NA	NA	TRBV7-9	CASSPLYEQYF	TGTGCCAGCAGTCCTTTATACGAGCAGTACTTC
TRBJ2-2	NA	NA	TRBV5-5	CASSPRGTNTGELFF	TGTGCCAGCAGCCCCCGGGGGACGAACACCGGGGAGCTGTTTTTT
TRBJ2-7	NA	NA	TRBV9	CASRSHWGLVTYEQYF	TGTGCCAGCAGGTCTCACTGGGGACTGGTGACCTACGAGCAGTACTTC
TRBJ2-1	TRBD2	NA	TRBV6-5	CASAGAGGGEQFF	TGTGCCAGCGCGGGAGCGGGAGGCGGTGAGCAGTTCTTC
TRBJ2-2	NA	NA	TRBV10-1	CASSESNRGGELFF	TGCGCCAGCAGTGAGTCGAATCGGGGCGGGGAGCTGTTTTTT
TRBJ1-5	NA	NA	TRBV12-3/TRBV12-4	CASSGQNNQPQHF	TGTGCCAGCAGCGGACAGAACAATCAGCCCCAGCATTTT
TRBJ1-2	TRBD1	NA	TRBV30	CAWGGQGFGYTF	TGTGCCTGGGGAGGACAGGGTTTTGGCTACACCTTC
TRBJ2-7	TRBD2	NA	TRBV7-9	CASSFVAGVSYEQYF	TGTGCCAGCAGCTTCGTAGCGGGAGTCTCCTACGAGCAGTACTTC
TRBJ2-7	TRBD1	few	TRBV9	CASSEGTGSSYEQYF	TGTGCCAGCAGCGAAGGGACAGGGAGCTCCTACGAGCAGTACTTC
TRBJ2-7	TRBD2	NA	TRBV27	CASRSSGRAEQYF	TGTGCCAGCAGGTCGAGCGGGAGGGCCGAGCAGTACTTC
TRBJ2-1	TRBD2	NA	TRBV29-1	CSGELARIYNEQFF	TGCAGCGGAGAACTAGCGAGAATATACAATGAGCAGTTCTTC
TRBJ2-5	TRBD2	few	TRBV5-1	CASSLTLAGIRGETQYF	TGCGCCAGCAGCTTGACACTAGCGGGTATTAGAGGGGAGACCCAGTACTTC
TRBJ2-6	TRBD1	few	TRBV19	CASRGTGASGANVLTF	TGTGCCAGTAGGGGGACAGGCGCCTCTGGGGCCAACGTCCTGACTTTC
TRBJ2-2	NA	NA	TRBV2	CASSSTSFYTGELFF	TGTGCCAGCAGTTCAACTAGCTTTTACACCGGGGAGCTGTTTTTT
TRBJ2-3	TRBD2	NA	TRBV9	CASSPGGGLNTQYF	TGTGCCAGCAGCCCGGGGGGGGGATTGAATACGCAGTATTTT
TRBJ2-2	TRBD2	NA	TRBV28	CASRRGTIGELFF	TGTGCCAGCAGGCGGGGGACGATCGGGGAGCTGTTTTTT
TRBJ1-2	NA	NA	TRBV6-5	CASQTATGYTF	TGTGCCAGCCAGACAGCAACTGGCTACACCTTC
TRBJ2-1	NA	NA	TRBV24-1	CATSDAGHRGEQFF	TGTGCCACCAGTGACGCAGGGCATCGGGGGGAGCAGTTCTTC
TRBJ2-3	TRBD2	NA	TRBV11-1	CASSSLAGGRSDTQYF	TGTGCCAGCAGTTCACTAGCGGGAGGAAGGTCAGATACGCAGTATTTT
TRBJ2-2	NA	NA	TRBV6-5	CASTGGVLTGELFF	TGTGCCAGCACTGGCGGGGTATTGACCGGGGAGCTGTTTTTT
TRBJ1-1	NA	NA	TRBV29-1	CSVEDLQGNTEAFF	TGCAGCGTTGAAGATCTTCAGGGGAACACTGAAGCTTTCTTT
TRBJ1-6	NA	few	TRBV5-4	CASSFFPSRVSPLHF	TGTGCCAGCAGCTTTTTCCCTTCTCGGGTTTCACCCCTCCACTTT
TRBJ2-1	NA	NA	TRBV21-1	CASSNPGSGNKNEQFF	TGTGCCAGCAGCAATCCCGGGAGCGGGAACAAAAATGAGCAGTTCTTC
TRBJ1-6	TRBD1	NA	TRBV30	CAWRQGTYNSPLHF	TGTGCCTGGCGACAGGGGACCTATAATTCACCCCTCCACTTT
TRBJ1-2	NA	NA	TRBV14	CASSQAGARGGYTF	TGTGCCAGCAGCCAGGCGGGGGCTAGGGGTGGCTACACCTTC
TRBJ1-2	TRBD1	NA	TRBV3-1/TRBV3-2	CASSNRGWNYGYTF	TGTGCCAGCAGCAACAGGGGGTGGAACTATGGCTACACCTTC
TRBJ2-1	TRBD1	NA	TRBV6-6	CASSSTGTGINEQFF	TGTGCCAGCAGTTCGACCGGGACAGGGATTAATGAGCAGTTCTTC